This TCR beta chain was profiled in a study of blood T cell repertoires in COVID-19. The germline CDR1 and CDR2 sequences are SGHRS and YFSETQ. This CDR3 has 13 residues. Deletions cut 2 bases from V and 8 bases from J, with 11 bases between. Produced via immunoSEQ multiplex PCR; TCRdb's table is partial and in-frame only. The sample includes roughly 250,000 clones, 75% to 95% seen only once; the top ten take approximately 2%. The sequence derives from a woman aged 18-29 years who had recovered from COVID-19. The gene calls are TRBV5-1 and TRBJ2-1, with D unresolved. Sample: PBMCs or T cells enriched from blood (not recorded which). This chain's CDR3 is CASSLLSRDEQFF. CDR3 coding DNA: TGCGCCAGCAGCTTACTTAGCCGGGATGAGCAGTTCTTC.